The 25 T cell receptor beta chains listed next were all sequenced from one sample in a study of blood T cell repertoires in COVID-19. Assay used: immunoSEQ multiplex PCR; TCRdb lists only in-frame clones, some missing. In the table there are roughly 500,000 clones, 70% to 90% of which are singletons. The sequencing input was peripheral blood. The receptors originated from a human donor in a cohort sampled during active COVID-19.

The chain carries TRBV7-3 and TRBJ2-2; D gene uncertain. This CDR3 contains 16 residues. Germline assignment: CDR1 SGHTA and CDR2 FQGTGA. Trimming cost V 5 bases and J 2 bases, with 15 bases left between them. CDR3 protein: CASSPDSALNTGELFF. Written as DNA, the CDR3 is TGTGCCAGCAGCCCAGACTCCGCGCTCAACACCGGGGAGCTGTTTTTT.

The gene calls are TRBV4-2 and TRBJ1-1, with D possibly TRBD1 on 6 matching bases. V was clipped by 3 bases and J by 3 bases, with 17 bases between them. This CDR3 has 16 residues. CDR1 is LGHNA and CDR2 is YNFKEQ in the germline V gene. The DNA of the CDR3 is TGTGCCAGCAGCCAGGCAGGGGCAATGGGAGACACTGAAGCTTTCTTT. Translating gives CASSQAGAMGDTEAFF.

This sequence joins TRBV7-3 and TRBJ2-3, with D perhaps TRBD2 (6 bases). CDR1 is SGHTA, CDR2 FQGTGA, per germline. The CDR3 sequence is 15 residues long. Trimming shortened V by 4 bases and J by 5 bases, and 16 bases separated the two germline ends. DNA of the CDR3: TGTGCCAGCAGCTCCTCTGGGCTAGCGAGAGATACGCAGTATTTT. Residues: CASSSSGLARDTQYF.

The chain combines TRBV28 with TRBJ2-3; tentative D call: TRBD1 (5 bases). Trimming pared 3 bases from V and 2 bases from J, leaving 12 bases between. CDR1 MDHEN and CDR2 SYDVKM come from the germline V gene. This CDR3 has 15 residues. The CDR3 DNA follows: TGTGCCAGCAGTTTCTCCGGACAAACCACAGATACGCAGTATTTT. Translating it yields CASSFSGQTTDTQYF.

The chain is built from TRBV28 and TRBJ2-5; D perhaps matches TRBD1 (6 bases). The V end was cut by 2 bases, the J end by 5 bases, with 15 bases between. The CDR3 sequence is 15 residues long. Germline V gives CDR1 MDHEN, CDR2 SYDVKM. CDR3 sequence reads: CASSLRTVLGETQYF. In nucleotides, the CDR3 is TGTGCCAGCAGTTTAAGGACAGTCCTGGGGGAGACCCAGTACTTC.

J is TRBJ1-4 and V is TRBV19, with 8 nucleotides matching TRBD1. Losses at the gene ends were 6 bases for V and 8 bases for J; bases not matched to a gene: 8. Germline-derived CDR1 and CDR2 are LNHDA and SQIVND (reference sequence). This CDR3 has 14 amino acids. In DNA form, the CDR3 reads TGTGCCAGTAGGAAGACAGGGGTGGAAGAAAAACTGTTTTTT. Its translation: CASRKTGVEEKLFF.

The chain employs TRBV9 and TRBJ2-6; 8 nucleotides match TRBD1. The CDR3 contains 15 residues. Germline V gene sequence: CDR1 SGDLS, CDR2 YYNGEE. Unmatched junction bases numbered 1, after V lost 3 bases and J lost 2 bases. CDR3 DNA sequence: TGTGCCAGCAGCGCACAGGGGGCTGGGGCCAACGTCCTGACTTTC. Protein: CASSAQGAGANVLTF.

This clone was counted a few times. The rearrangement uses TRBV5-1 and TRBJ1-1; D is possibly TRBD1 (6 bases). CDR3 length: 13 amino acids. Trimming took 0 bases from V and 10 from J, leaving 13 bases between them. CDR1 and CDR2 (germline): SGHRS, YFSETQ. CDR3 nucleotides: TGCGCCAGCAGCTTGGCGGGGGGCGAAGTAGCTTTCTTT. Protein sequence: CASSLAGGEVAFF. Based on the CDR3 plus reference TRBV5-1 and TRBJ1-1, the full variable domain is KAGVTQTPRYLIKTRGQQVTLSCSPISGHRSVSWYQQTPGQGLQFLFEYFSETQRNKGNFPGRFSGRQFSNSRSEMNVSTLELGDSALYLCASSLAGGEVAFFGQGTRLTVV.

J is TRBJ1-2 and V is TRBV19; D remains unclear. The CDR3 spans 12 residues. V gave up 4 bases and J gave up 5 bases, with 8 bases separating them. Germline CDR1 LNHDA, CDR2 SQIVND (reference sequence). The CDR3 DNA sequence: TGTGCCAGTAGTAATCAGGATTATGGCTACACCTTC. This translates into CASSNQDYGYTF.

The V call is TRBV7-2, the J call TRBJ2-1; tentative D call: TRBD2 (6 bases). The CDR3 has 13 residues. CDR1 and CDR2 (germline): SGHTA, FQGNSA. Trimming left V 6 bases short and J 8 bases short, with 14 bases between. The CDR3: CASSLGPSDEQFF. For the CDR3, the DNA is TGTGCCAGCAGTCTCGGACCTAGCGATGAGCAGTTCTTC. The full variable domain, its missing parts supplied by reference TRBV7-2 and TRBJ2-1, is GAGVSQSPSNKVTEKGKDVELRCDPISGHTALYWYRQSLGQGLEFLIYFQGNSAPDKSGLPSDRFSAERTGGSVSTLTIQRTQQEDSAVYLCASSLGPSDEQFFGPGTRLTVL.

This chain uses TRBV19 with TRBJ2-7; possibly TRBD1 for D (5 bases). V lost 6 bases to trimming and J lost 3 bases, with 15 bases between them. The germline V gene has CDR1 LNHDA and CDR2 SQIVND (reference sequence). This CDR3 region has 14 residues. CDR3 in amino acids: CASSPSDNDYEQYF. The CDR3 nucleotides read TGTGCCAGTAGCCCATCGGACAACGACTACGAGCAGTACTTC.

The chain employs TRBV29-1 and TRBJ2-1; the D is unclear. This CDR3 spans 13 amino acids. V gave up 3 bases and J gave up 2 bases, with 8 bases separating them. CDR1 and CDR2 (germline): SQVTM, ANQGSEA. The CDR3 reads CSVERVTYNEQFF. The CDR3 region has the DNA TGCAGCGTTGAGAGAGTGACCTACAATGAGCAGTTCTTC.

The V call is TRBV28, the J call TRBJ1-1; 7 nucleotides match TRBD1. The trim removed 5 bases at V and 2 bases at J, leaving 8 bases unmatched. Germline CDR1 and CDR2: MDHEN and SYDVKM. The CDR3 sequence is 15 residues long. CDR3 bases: TGTGCCAGCAGTCGAGGACAGGACGGCAACACTGAAGCTTTCTTT. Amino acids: CASSRGQDGNTEAFF.

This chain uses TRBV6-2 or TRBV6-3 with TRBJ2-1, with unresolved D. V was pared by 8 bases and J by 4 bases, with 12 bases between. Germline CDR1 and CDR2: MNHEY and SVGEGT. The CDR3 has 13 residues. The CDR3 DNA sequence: TGTGCCAGCGGCCAGACAATGTACAATGAGCAGTTCTTC. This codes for CASGQTMYNEQFF.

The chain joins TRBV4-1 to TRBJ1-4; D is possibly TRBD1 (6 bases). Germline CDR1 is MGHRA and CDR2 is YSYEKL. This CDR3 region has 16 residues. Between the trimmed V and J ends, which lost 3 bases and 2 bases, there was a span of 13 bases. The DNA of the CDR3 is TGCGCCAGCAGCCAGGAGTCAGGGGAGACTAATGAAAAACTGTTTTTT. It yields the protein CASSQESGETNEKLFF.

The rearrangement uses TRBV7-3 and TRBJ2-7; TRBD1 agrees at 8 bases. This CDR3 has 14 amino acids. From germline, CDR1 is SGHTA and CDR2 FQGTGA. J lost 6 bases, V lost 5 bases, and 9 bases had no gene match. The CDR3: CASSGTGGNAEQYF. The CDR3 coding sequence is TGTGCCAGCAGCGGGACAGGCGGAAATGCCGAGCAGTACTTC.

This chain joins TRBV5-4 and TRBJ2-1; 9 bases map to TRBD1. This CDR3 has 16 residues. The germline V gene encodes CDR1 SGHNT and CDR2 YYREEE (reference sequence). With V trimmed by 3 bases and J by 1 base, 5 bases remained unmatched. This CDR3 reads CASSSGQGRSYNEQFF. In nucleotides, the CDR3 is TGTGCCAGCAGCTCCGGACAGGGGAGGTCCTACAATGAGCAGTTCTTC.

The DNA for the CDR3 is TGTGCCAGCAGCCCGGGACAGTCTAACTACGAGCAGTACTTC. Translating it yields CASSPGQSNYEQYF. V gene TRBV11-3 combines with J gene TRBJ2-7; 7 bases align to TRBD1. The CDR3 loop spans 14 amino acids. Germline V gene data show CDR1 as SGHNT and CDR2 as YENEEA. Trimming cost V 5 bases and J 3 bases; bases outside gene matches: 7.

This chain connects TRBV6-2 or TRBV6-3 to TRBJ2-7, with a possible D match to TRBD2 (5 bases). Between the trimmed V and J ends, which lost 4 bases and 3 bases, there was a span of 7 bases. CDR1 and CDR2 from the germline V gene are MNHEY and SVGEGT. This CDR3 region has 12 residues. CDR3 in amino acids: CASSFTSYEQYF. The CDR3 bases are TGTGCCAGCAGTTTCACTAGCTACGAGCAGTACTTC.

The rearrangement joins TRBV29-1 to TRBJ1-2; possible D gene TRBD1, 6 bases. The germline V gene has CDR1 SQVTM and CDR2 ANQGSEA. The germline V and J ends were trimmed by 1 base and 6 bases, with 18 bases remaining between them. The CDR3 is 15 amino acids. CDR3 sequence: CSVEVLAGEGNGYTF. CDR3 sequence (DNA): TGCAGCGTTGAAGTCCTCGCAGGGGAGGGAAATGGCTACACCTTC.

Here the CDR3 reads CASSPASGLSTDTQYF. CDR3 bases: TGCGCCAGCAGCCCAGCTAGCGGACTTAGCACAGATACGCAGTATTTT. The rearrangement links TRBV4-3 to TRBJ2-3; 7 positions agree with TRBD2. V lost 4 bases to trimming and J lost 0 bases; unmatched junction nucleotides: 7. Germline CDR1 LGHNA, CDR2 YSLEER. This CDR3 comprises 16 residues.

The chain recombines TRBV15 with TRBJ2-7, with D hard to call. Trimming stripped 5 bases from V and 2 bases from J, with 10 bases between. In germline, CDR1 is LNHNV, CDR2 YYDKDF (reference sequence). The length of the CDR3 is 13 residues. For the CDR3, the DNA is TGTGCCACCAGCTTAGGAACTACCTACGAGCAGTACTTC. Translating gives CATSLGTTYEQYF.

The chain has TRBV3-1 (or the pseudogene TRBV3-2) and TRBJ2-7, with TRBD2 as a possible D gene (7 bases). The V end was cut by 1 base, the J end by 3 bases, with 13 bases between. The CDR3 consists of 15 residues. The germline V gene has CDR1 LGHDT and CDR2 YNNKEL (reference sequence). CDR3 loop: CASSQGGGRGYEQYF. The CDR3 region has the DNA TGTGCCAGCAGCCAAGGGGGGGGGCGAGGCTACGAGCAGTACTTC.

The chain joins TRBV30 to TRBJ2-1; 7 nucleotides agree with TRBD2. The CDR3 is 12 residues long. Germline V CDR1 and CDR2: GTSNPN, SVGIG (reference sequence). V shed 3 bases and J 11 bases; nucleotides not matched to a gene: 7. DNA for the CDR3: TGTGCCTGGAGCTTTACTAGCGACCAGCAGTTCTTC. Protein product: CAWSFTSDQQFF. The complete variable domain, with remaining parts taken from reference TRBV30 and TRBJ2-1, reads SQTIHQWPATLVQPVGSPLSLECTVEGTSNPNLYWYRQAAGRGLQLLFYSVGIGQISSEVPQNLSASRPQDRQFILSSKKLLLSDSGFYLCAWSFTSDQQFFGPGTRLTVL.

In nucleotides, the CDR3 is TGTGCCAGCAGCCTAGGACTAGCGGGAGCGAAGCCTCACAATGAGCAGTTCTTC. Encoded protein: CASSLGLAGAKPHNEQFF. V usage is TRBV5-6 and J usage is TRBJ2-1; 13 nucleotides agree with TRBD2. Trimming at V came to 4 bases and at J to 5 bases, leaving 12 bases not matched to a gene. The CDR3 is 18 amino acids. Germline V gene sequence: CDR1 SGHDT, CDR2 YYEEEE.